The source of this TCR beta chain is a study of shared clonotypes between healthy human individuals. Overall study context: The people who gave samples were a couple of women and a few men aged 18 to 49.

Generated by immunoSEQ multiplex PCR, the TCRdb table keeps only in-frame clones and is missing some. In the table there are around 2.1 million clones, under 95% of which are singletons. This CDR3 has 14 residues. With 6 bases removed from V and 4 bases from J, the gap between germline ends came to 15 bases. Germline-derived CDR1 and CDR2 are MNHEY and SMNVEV (reference sequence). CD8 cells classed as naive were CD45RO-negative and positively selected for CCR7, excluding terminally differentiated effector memory CD45RA+ cells. There were no recent acute infections or vaccinations among the donors, who were healthy HIV-negative adults. The study drew all its donors from Caucasian adults living in Nashville, Tennessee.

The chain couples TRBV27 to TRBJ1-2; D is ambiguous. The TCR sequence derives from a man aged 18-30 years in good health. Some clones in this sample may be carry-over from other donors' samples. Sequencing input: naive CD8+ T cells from PBMCs. The CDR3 nucleotides are TGTGCCAGCAGCCCACCCGGACGGACCTATGGCTACACCTTC. This translates into CASSPPGRTYGYTF.